The sequence of this T cell receptor (beta chain) was determined in a study of OX40 agonist ivuxolimab in advanced cancers. Whole-study context: Ivuxolimab, which is an agonistic anti-OX40 (CD134) antibody, was administered to the patients. Each patient was given ivuxolimab into a vein every 2 weeks, at 0.01 to 10 mg/kg.

Assay used: immunoSEQ multiplex PCR; TCRdb lists only in-frame clones, some missing. Here the sample spans under 90,000 clones, about four fifths being singletons. Findings of the study overall: Relatively little clonal expansion, among the lowest observed, appeared in partial responders at 0.1-3.0 mg/kg.

Details on this clone: Its antigen remains unknown.

Trimming took 1 base from V and 7 from J; bases not matched to a gene: 6. The CDR3 length is 14 residues. The V gene's germline CDR1 is SGHDN and CDR2 FVKESK. V gene TRBV14 combines with J gene TRBJ1-2; 7 bases align to TRBD1. This TCR was recovered from an adult with an advanced solid tumor such as melanoma, head and neck, liver or kidney cancer. Sample: CD4+ or CD8+ T cells sorted from blood, taken in a trial of the OX40 agonist ivuxolimab. The CDR3 region has the DNA TGTGCCAGCAGCCAAGGACAGGGAGTGGGTGGCTACACCTTC. Translation: CASSQGQGVGGYTF.